A selection of T cell receptor beta chains follows, all from one sample in a study of shared clonotypes between healthy human individuals. Libraries were prepared by immunoSEQ multiplex PCR; TCRdb keeps only in-frame clonotypes and omits some of them. The sample lists about 490,000 clones; around 80% were seen once. Sequencing was done on a sample of PBMCs. These receptors all stem from a woman aged 40 to 50 in good health. Some clones in this sample may be carry-over from other donors' samples. Both conserved end residues are part of each CDR3. D genes are given only for firm matches. Expanded clones get a size class; other rows say once, few or many, or leave the size out.

d_call: -; v_call: TRBV2; clone_size: few; j_call: TRBJ1-1; cdr3_aa: CASRLDRGTEAFF; cdr3_nt: TGTGCCAGCAGGCTGGATAGGGGCACTGAAGCTTTCTTT
d_call: -; v_call: TRBV27; clone_size: -; j_call: TRBJ2-7; cdr3_aa: CASSSEGLSSYEQYF; cdr3_nt: TGTGCCAGCAGTTCAGAGGGCCTTAGCTCCTACGAGCAGTACTTC
d_call: TRBD2; v_call: TRBV7-2; clone_size: -; j_call: TRBJ2-1; cdr3_aa: CASRVTSVNEQFF; cdr3_nt: TGTGCCAGCAGGGTGACTAGCGTCAATGAGCAGTTCTTC
d_call: -; v_call: TRBV15; clone_size: -; j_call: TRBJ1-4; cdr3_aa: CATSRGSREKLFF; cdr3_nt: TGTGCCACCAGCAGAGGCAGTCGGGAAAAACTGTTTTTT
d_call: -; v_call: TRBV2; clone_size: once; j_call: TRBJ1-5; cdr3_aa: CASSYDQPQHF; cdr3_nt: TGTGCCAGCAGCTATGATCAGCCCCAGCATTTT
d_call: -; v_call: TRBV10-3; clone_size: -; j_call: TRBJ1-1; cdr3_aa: CAISEWGGNTEAFF; cdr3_nt: TGTGCCATCAGTGAGTGGGGGGGGAACACTGAAGCTTTCTTC
d_call: TRBD1; v_call: TRBV6-5; clone_size: once; j_call: TRBJ1-5; cdr3_aa: CASSTGGPLPRPQHF; cdr3_nt: TGTGCCAGCAGTACAGGGGGTCCCCTCCCTCGTCCCCAGCATTTT
d_call: TRBD1; v_call: TRBV10-3; clone_size: once; j_call: TRBJ1-2; cdr3_aa: CAISESETGFYGYTF; cdr3_nt: TGTGCCATCAGTGAGTCGGAGACAGGGTTCTATGGCTACACCTTC
d_call: -; v_call: TRBV4-2; clone_size: -; j_call: TRBJ2-1; cdr3_aa: CASSQDLHSYNEQFF; cdr3_nt: TGTGCCAGCAGCCAAGATCTCCACTCCTACAATGAGCAGTTCTTC
d_call: TRBD1; v_call: TRBV5-1; clone_size: -; j_call: TRBJ1-5; cdr3_aa: CASSLGTGDQPQHF; cdr3_nt: TGCGCCAGCAGCCTCGGGACAGGGGACCAGCCCCAGCATTTT
d_call: TRBD1; v_call: TRBV5-6; clone_size: -; j_call: TRBJ1-2; cdr3_aa: CASSLGPPQGARGYTF; cdr3_nt: TGTGCCAGCAGCTTGGGCCCCCCACAGGGGGCGCGCGGCTACACCTTC
d_call: -; v_call: TRBV25-1; clone_size: -; j_call: TRBJ2-5; cdr3_aa: CASSWGRLETQYF; cdr3_nt: TGTGCCAGCAGCTGGGGGCGGCTAGAGACCCAGTACTTC
d_call: TRBD2; v_call: TRBV9; clone_size: -; j_call: TRBJ2-5; cdr3_aa: CASSVGRGGSQETQYF; cdr3_nt: TGTGCCAGCAGCGTAGGGAGGGGCGGGAGCCAAGAGACCCAGTACTTC
d_call: TRBD1; v_call: TRBV19; clone_size: -; j_call: TRBJ1-2; cdr3_aa: CASSSGQGSPYGYTF; cdr3_nt: TGTGCCAGTAGTTCAGGACAGGGGTCTCCGTATGGCTACACCTTC
d_call: -; v_call: TRBV5-3; clone_size: once; j_call: TRBJ2-7; cdr3_aa: CARSFGNKDTEDIGEYEQYF; cdr3_nt: TGTGCCAGAAGCTTCGGAAATAAGGACACGGAAGATATAGGCGAATACGAGCAGTACTTC
d_call: TRBD1; v_call: TRBV7-2; clone_size: -; j_call: TRBJ1-1; cdr3_aa: CASSLSNRGKGMNTEAFF; cdr3_nt: TGTGCCAGCAGCTTAAGTAACAGGGGGAAAGGGATGAACACTGAAGCTTTCTTT
d_call: -; v_call: TRBV9; clone_size: -; j_call: TRBJ1-1; cdr3_aa: CASSVSVVNTEAFF; cdr3_nt: TGTGCCAGCAGCGTGTCGGTCGTGAACACTGAAGCTTTCTTT
d_call: TRBD2; v_call: TRBV5-4; clone_size: -; j_call: TRBJ2-3; cdr3_aa: CASSLTSGRMDTQYF; cdr3_nt: TGTGCCAGCAGCCTGACTAGCGGGAGGATGGATACGCAGTATTTT
d_call: -; v_call: TRBV9; clone_size: -; j_call: TRBJ2-2; cdr3_aa: CASSVVSVNTGELFF; cdr3_nt: TGTGCCAGCAGCGTAGTGTCAGTTAACACCGGGGAGCTGTTTTTT
d_call: -; v_call: TRBV27; clone_size: -; j_call: TRBJ1-2; cdr3_aa: CASSFGGGYGYTF; cdr3_nt: TGTGCCAGCAGTTTCGGGGGCGGCTATGGCTACACCTTC
d_call: -; v_call: TRBV5-6; clone_size: many; j_call: TRBJ1-2; cdr3_aa: CASSLRGAYGYTF; cdr3_nt: TGTGCCAGCAGCTTGCGGGGGGCCTATGGCTACACCTTC
d_call: TRBD2; v_call: TRBV11-2; clone_size: -; j_call: TRBJ2-7; cdr3_aa: CASSILAGNFYEQYF; cdr3_nt: TGTGCCAGCAGTATATTAGCGGGAAATTTCTACGAGCAGTACTTC
d_call: -; v_call: TRBV28; clone_size: -; j_call: TRBJ2-7; cdr3_aa: CASSFQGTGVYEQYF; cdr3_nt: TGTGCCAGCAGTTTCCAGGGCACGGGGGTCTACGAGCAGTACTTC
d_call: -; v_call: TRBV6-5; clone_size: -; j_call: TRBJ2-5; cdr3_aa: CASRQDLHQETQYF; cdr3_nt: TGTGCCAGCAGGCAAGACCTCCACCAAGAGACCCAGTACTTC
d_call: -; v_call: TRBV5-5; clone_size: few; j_call: TRBJ2-5; cdr3_aa: CASSRIVANQETQYF; cdr3_nt: TGTGCCAGCAGCCGGATCGTAGCGAACCAAGAGACCCAGTACTTC
d_call: -; v_call: TRBV15; clone_size: -; j_call: TRBJ2-1; cdr3_aa: CATSRDGGSLYNEQFF; cdr3_nt: TGTGCCACCAGCAGAGATGGCGGGTCCCTATACAATGAGCAGTTCTTC
d_call: -; v_call: TRBV19; clone_size: -; j_call: TRBJ2-1; cdr3_aa: CASSIDRDRCEQFF; cdr3_nt: TGTGCCAGTAGTATAGATCGAGACAGGTGCGAGCAGTTCTTC
d_call: -; v_call: TRBV2; clone_size: -; j_call: TRBJ1-1; cdr3_aa: CASSETERGRVGNTEAFF; cdr3_nt: TGTGCCAGCAGTGAGACGGAAAGGGGTCGGGTGGGTAACACTGAAGCTTTCTTT
d_call: TRBD2; v_call: TRBV7-3; clone_size: -; j_call: TRBJ2-2; cdr3_aa: CASSLDGLAGGGITGELFF; cdr3_nt: TGTGCCAGCAGCCTCGACGGACTAGCGGGAGGGGGGATCACCGGGGAGCTGTTTTTT
d_call: TRBD1; v_call: TRBV28; clone_size: -; j_call: TRBJ2-4; cdr3_aa: CASTPSGTGALFIKNIQYF; cdr3_nt: TGTGCCAGCACCCCGTCCGGGACAGGCGCCCTATTTATCAAAAACATTCAGTACTTC
d_call: TRBD1; v_call: TRBV28; clone_size: -; j_call: TRBJ1-1; cdr3_aa: CASSLYRGLLLTEAFF; cdr3_nt: TGTGCCAGCAGTTTATACAGGGGGCTTTTGCTGACTGAAGCTTTCTTT
d_call: -; v_call: TRBV18; clone_size: few; j_call: TRBJ1-2; cdr3_aa: CASSPFAGEANYGYTF; cdr3_nt: TGTGCCAGCTCACCATTCGCAGGGGAGGCTAACTATGGCTACACCTTC
d_call: -; v_call: TRBV30; clone_size: -; j_call: TRBJ2-1; cdr3_aa: CARAGYNEQFF; cdr3_nt: TGTGCCCGAGCGGGCTACAATGAGCAGTTCTTC